The subject of this entry is one TCR beta chain. Its matching antigen is unknown. Using unique molecular identifiers, the investigators prepared the TCRbeta library. Via MiXCR, TCRdb re-called the PCR reads, giving one row per CDR3 protein. This sample yields about 240,000 distinct CDR3 sequences, of which 20% to 30% are seen a single time; 2% to 3% belongs to the top ten. V trimming: 1 base; J trimming: 4 bases; junction bases outside the gene matches: 9. CDR3 length: 17 amino acids. Germline V gene lookup returns CDR1 MDHEN and CDR2 SYDVKM. This sample is part of a study of T-cell reconstitution after alpha-beta-depleted transplantation in children. General study results and limits: In patients about two months after transplant, alpha-beta T cells reportedly arose from several hundred expanded graft clones. Surviving recipient T cells and thymic progenitors accounted for the high day-60 TCRbeta diversity observed in some patients.

The clonotype originates from a girl aged 2 to 9 with Fanconi anemia, due to receive a stem cell transplant. Sequences were derived from PBMCs, sampled before TCRalphabeta/CD19-depleted stem cell transplant. This chain connects TRBV28 to TRBJ2-2; 7 nucleotides match TRBD1. CDR3: CASSLLRGQVVTGELFF. The CDR3 nucleotides are TGTGCCAGCAGTTTATTGCGTGGACAGGTGGTCACCGGGGAGCTGTTTTTT.